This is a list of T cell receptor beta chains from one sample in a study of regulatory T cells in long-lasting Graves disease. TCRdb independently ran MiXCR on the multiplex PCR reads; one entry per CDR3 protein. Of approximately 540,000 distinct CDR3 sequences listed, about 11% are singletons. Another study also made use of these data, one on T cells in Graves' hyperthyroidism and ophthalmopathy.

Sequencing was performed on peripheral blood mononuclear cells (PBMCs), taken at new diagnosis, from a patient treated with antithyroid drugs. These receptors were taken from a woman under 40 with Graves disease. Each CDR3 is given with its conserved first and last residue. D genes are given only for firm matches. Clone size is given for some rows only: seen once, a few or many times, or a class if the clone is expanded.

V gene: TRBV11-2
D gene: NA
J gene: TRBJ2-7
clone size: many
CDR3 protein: CASSEIRGPSYEQYF
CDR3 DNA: TGTGCCAGCAGCGAGATCAGGGGCCCCTCCTACGAGCAGTACTTC

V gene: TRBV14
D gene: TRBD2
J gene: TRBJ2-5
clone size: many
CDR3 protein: CASSLRLAGGRWETQYF
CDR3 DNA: TGTGCCAGCAGCCTGCGACTAGCGGGAGGAAGATGGGAGACCCAGTACTTC

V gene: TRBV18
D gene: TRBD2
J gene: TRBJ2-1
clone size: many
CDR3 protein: CASSSGTSGRSGEQFF
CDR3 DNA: TGTGCCAGCTCATCCGGGACTAGCGGGAGATCGGGGGAGCAGTTCTTC

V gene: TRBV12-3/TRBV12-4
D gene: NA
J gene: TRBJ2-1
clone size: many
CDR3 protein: CASRVGSYNEQFF
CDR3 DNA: TGTGCCAGCAGAGTAGGGTCCTACAATGAGCAGTTCTTC

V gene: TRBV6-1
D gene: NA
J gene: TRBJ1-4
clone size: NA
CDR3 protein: CATRGAMEEKLFF
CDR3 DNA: TGTGCCACCAGGGGCGCGATGGAGGAAAAACTGTTTTTT

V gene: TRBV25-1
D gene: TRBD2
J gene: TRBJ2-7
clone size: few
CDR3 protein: CASSDSRGVVYEQYF
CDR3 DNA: TGTGCCAGCAGTGATTCACGGGGGGTAGTTTACGAGCAGTACTTC

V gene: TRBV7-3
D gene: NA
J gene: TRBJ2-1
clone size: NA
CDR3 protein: CASSPDAGNSYNEQFF
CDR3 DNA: TGTGCCAGCAGCCCCGACGCAGGGAATTCCTACAATGAGCAGTTCTTC

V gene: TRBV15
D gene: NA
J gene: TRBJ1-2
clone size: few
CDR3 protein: CATSRGTGSGGYGYTF
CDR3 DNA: TGTGCCACCAGCAGAGGTACAGGGTCTGGTGGGTATGGCTACACCTTC

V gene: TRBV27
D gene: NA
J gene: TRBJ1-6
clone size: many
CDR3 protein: CASSEEWTVSPLHF
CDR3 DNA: TGTGCCAGCAGTGAGGAATGGACAGTTTCACCCCTCCACTTT

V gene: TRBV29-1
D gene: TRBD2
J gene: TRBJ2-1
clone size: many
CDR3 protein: CSVGLAVSYNEQFF
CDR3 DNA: TGCAGCGTTGGGCTAGCGGTATCCTACAATGAGCAGTTCTTC

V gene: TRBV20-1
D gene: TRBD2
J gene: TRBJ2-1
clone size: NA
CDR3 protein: CSARELAGGTPFFF
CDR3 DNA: TGCAGTGCTAGAGAACTAGCGGGAGGGACCCCCTTCTTCTTC